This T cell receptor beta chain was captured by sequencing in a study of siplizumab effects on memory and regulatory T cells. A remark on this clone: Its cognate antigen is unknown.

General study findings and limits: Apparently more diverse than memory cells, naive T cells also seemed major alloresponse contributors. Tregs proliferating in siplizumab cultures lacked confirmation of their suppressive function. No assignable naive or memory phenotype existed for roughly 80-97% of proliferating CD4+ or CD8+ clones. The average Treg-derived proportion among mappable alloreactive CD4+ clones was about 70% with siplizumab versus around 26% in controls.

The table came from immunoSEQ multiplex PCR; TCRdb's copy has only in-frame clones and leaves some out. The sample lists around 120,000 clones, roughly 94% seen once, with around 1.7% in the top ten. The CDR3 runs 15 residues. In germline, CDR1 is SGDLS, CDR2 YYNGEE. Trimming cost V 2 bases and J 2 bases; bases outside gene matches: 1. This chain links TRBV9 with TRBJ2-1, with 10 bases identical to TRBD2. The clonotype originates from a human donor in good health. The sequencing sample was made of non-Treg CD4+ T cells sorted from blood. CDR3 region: CASSVGLAAYNEQFF. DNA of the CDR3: TGTGCCAGCAGCGTTGGACTAGCGGCCTACAATGAGCAGTTCTTC.